This entry is about one T cell receptor beta chain. Its antigen is not known. This sample was included in a study of memory CD4+ T cells and cytomegalovirus serostatus. The sort gate was single viable CD3+CD4+CD8-CD45RO+ cells for memory CD4+ T cells. Serostatus was set by detecting CMV pp150, pp28, p38, p52 IgG. Sequencing was performed with immunoSEQ multiplex PCR; in TCRdb, only in-frame clones are kept and a portion is missing. This table holds 75,000 to 90,000 clones, 80% found once. The CDR3 runs to 14 residues. Germline V gives CDR1 SGHRS, CDR2 YFSETQ. Trimming pared 7 bases from V and 0 bases from J, leaving 11 bases between. Notes on the study in general: Repertoires predicted CMV serostatus with median bootstrapped AUC of roughly 0.96.

The source is an adult in good health and CMV-seronegative. Sequences were obtained from memory CD4+ T cells from blood. The chain is built from TRBV5-1 and TRBJ2-1; no reliable D call. CDR3 protein: CASVYSSSYNEQFF. CDR3 nucleotides: TGCGCCAGCGTCTACAGCAGCTCCTACAATGAGCAGTTCTTC.